The rows below give T cell receptor beta chains drawn from one sample of a study of blood T cell repertoires in COVID-19. Here immunoSEQ multiplex PCR was the method, and the copy in TCRdb shows in-frame clones only, minus some. Of 390,000 or so clones listed, roughly four fifths were seen once; the top ten hold about 4.9%. The sample taken for sequencing was PBMCs or T cells enriched from blood (not recorded which). The receptors derive from a woman aged 45-60 years who had recovered from COVID-19. Each CDR3 is given with its conserved first and last residue. The D gene is left open where the match is weak. The listing skips clone size in some rows; elsewhere it reads once, few, many or a size class.

j_call: TRBJ1-1; clone_size: .; d_call: TRBD1; v_call: TRBV11-3; cdr3_nt: TGTGCCAGCAGCTTAGGAGGACAGGGGGGTCGTGGGACTGAAGCTTTCTTT; cdr3_aa: CASSLGGQGGRGTEAFF
j_call: TRBJ1-2; clone_size: .; d_call: TRBD1; v_call: TRBV28; cdr3_nt: TGTGCCAGCAGAGAGACAGGGGTGTATGGCTACACCTTC; cdr3_aa: CASRETGVYGYTF
j_call: TRBJ2-3; clone_size: .; d_call: TRBD2; v_call: TRBV7-9; cdr3_nt: TGTGCCAGCAGCCCGACTAGCGGGGGGGCAGCTGATACGCAGTATTTT; cdr3_aa: CASSPTSGGAADTQYF
j_call: TRBJ1-1; clone_size: .; d_call: .; v_call: TRBV6-1; cdr3_nt: TGTGCCAGCAGTGAAGGGCTGAACACTGAAGCTTTCTTT; cdr3_aa: CASSEGLNTEAFF
j_call: TRBJ2-1; clone_size: .; d_call: .; v_call: TRBV7-9; cdr3_nt: TGTGCCAGCAGCTTGGGGGGCTCCTACAATGAGCAGTTCTTC; cdr3_aa: CASSLGGSYNEQFF
j_call: TRBJ2-7; clone_size: .; d_call: TRBD1; v_call: TRBV9; cdr3_nt: TGTGCCAGCAGCGCCGCCGGGACAGGGGACGAGCAGTACTTC; cdr3_aa: CASSAAGTGDEQYF
j_call: TRBJ1-5; clone_size: .; d_call: TRBD1; v_call: TRBV15; cdr3_nt: TGTGCCACCAGCAGAAAGACAGGGGCTAGCAATCAGCCCCAGCATTTT; cdr3_aa: CATSRKTGASNQPQHF
j_call: TRBJ1-1; clone_size: once; d_call: .; v_call: TRBV7-6; cdr3_nt: TGTGCCAGCAGCCCCCGCGAAGCGGGTGAAGCTTTCTTT; cdr3_aa: CASSPREAGEAFF
j_call: TRBJ1-2; clone_size: .; d_call: .; v_call: TRBV11-3; cdr3_nt: TGTGCCAGCAGCTCTGGACAGACCTATGGCTACACCTTC; cdr3_aa: CASSSGQTYGYTF
j_call: TRBJ2-2; clone_size: .; d_call: TRBD2; v_call: TRBV6-2/TRBV6-3; cdr3_nt: TGTGCCAGCAGTGGGCCGGGGGGGCCGACCGGGGAGCTGTTTTTT; cdr3_aa: CASSGPGGPTGELFF
j_call: TRBJ2-7; clone_size: .; d_call: TRBD2; v_call: TRBV6-2/TRBV6-3; cdr3_nt: TGTGCCAGCAGTTACCTGCTAGCGGAATACGAGCAGTACTTC; cdr3_aa: CASSYLLAEYEQYF
j_call: TRBJ2-1; clone_size: .; d_call: TRBD1; v_call: TRBV5-4; cdr3_nt: TGTGCCAGCAGCCGTTATACGGGACAGGGGGCCAATGAGCAGTTCTTC; cdr3_aa: CASSRYTGQGANEQFF
j_call: TRBJ2-2; clone_size: .; d_call: TRBD1; v_call: TRBV27; cdr3_nt: TGTGCCAGTAGGACAGGAAGGGTCGGGGAGCTGTTTTTT; cdr3_aa: CASRTGRVGELFF
j_call: TRBJ1-2; clone_size: .; d_call: .; v_call: TRBV7-2; cdr3_nt: TGTGCCAGCAGCTACCCAACAGTAGCTAACTATGGCTACACCTTC; cdr3_aa: CASSYPTVANYGYTF
j_call: TRBJ1-4; clone_size: once; d_call: .; v_call: TRBV7-9; cdr3_nt: TGTGCCAGCAGCCCCTTCTTAGTTCCAAGTCTTAATGAAAAACTGTTTTTT; cdr3_aa: CASSPFLVPSLNEKLFF
j_call: TRBJ2-1; clone_size: .; d_call: .; v_call: TRBV6-2/TRBV6-3; cdr3_nt: TGTGCCAGCAGTTCCCACCGAGGTACAATGGACAATGAGCAGTTCTTC; cdr3_aa: CASSSHRGTMDNEQFF
j_call: TRBJ1-2; clone_size: .; d_call: TRBD1; v_call: TRBV20-1; cdr3_nt: TGCAGTGCTAGTGGGGCAGGGGGCCGCTATGGCTACACCTTC; cdr3_aa: CSASGAGGRYGYTF
j_call: TRBJ1-2; clone_size: .; d_call: TRBD1; v_call: TRBV4-3; cdr3_nt: TGCGCCAGCAGCCACACACCGGGAGGACAGGGAACGGAGGGCTACACCTTC; cdr3_aa: CASSHTPGGQGTEGYTF
j_call: TRBJ2-3; clone_size: .; d_call: TRBD2; v_call: TRBV30; cdr3_nt: TGTGCCTGGAGCGCTAGCGGGGGTACGCAGTATTTT; cdr3_aa: CAWSASGGTQYF
j_call: TRBJ1-1; clone_size: .; d_call: .; v_call: TRBV27; cdr3_nt: TGTGCCAGCAGTTTGGGCCCAGTGAACACTGAAGCTTTCTTT; cdr3_aa: CASSLGPVNTEAFF
j_call: TRBJ2-7; clone_size: .; d_call: .; v_call: TRBV7-2; cdr3_nt: TGTGCCAGCAGCTTAGCATGGGGGGAGGTCTACGAGCAGTACTTC; cdr3_aa: CASSLAWGEVYEQYF
j_call: TRBJ2-1; clone_size: few; d_call: TRBD2; v_call: TRBV6-2/TRBV6-3; cdr3_nt: TGTGCCAGCAGTTACCCGGGACTAGCGGGAAGCGGCGGCTCCTACAATGAGCAGTTCTTC; cdr3_aa: CASSYPGLAGSGGSYNEQFF
j_call: TRBJ2-1; clone_size: .; d_call: TRBD2; v_call: TRBV7-8; cdr3_nt: TGTGCCAGCAGCTTCCTAATGACTAGCGGGAGGAGCTCCTACAATGAGCAGTTCTTC; cdr3_aa: CASSFLMTSGRSSYNEQFF
j_call: TRBJ1-1; clone_size: .; d_call: .; v_call: TRBV9; cdr3_nt: TGTGCCAGCAGCCCGATGGGGGGTAGGACTGAAGCTTTCTTT; cdr3_aa: CASSPMGGRTEAFF
j_call: TRBJ1-2; clone_size: .; d_call: .; v_call: TRBV6-5; cdr3_nt: TGTGCCAGCGGTACCGGGGGGGGATATGGCTACACCTTC; cdr3_aa: CASGTGGGYGYTF
j_call: TRBJ2-7; clone_size: .; d_call: .; v_call: TRBV5-1; cdr3_nt: TGCGCCAGCAGCTTGGAGCGGTCCTCCTACGAGCAGTACTTC; cdr3_aa: CASSLERSSYEQYF
j_call: TRBJ1-2; clone_size: .; d_call: .; v_call: TRBV12-3/TRBV12-4; cdr3_nt: TGTGCCAGCAGTTTTGGCCCTCTTTATGGCTACACCTTC; cdr3_aa: CASSFGPLYGYTF
j_call: TRBJ2-5; clone_size: .; d_call: TRBD2; v_call: TRBV4-3; cdr3_nt: TGCGCCAGCAGCCAATCCTGGGGGGGATCAGAGACCCAGTACTTC; cdr3_aa: CASSQSWGGSETQYF
j_call: TRBJ2-5; clone_size: .; d_call: TRBD1; v_call: TRBV6-1; cdr3_nt: TGTGCCAGCAGTGAAGGACAGGGCCGGTACCAAGAGACCCAGTACTTC; cdr3_aa: CASSEGQGRYQETQYF
j_call: TRBJ1-6; clone_size: .; d_call: .; v_call: TRBV6-5; cdr3_nt: TGTGCCAGCATCCGGGCAGGGGATAATTCACCCCTCCACTTT; cdr3_aa: CASIRAGDNSPLHF
j_call: TRBJ1-1; clone_size: .; d_call: .; v_call: TRBV7-2; cdr3_nt: TGTGCCAGCAGCTCACGTTTGGGGGCTTCCACTGTCACTGAAGCTTTCTTT; cdr3_aa: CASSSRLGASTVTEAFF
j_call: TRBJ1-2; clone_size: .; d_call: TRBD1; v_call: TRBV7-2; cdr3_nt: TGTGCCAGCAGCTTAGGCGGCAGGGGGACTGGCTACACCTTC; cdr3_aa: CASSLGGRGTGYTF
j_call: TRBJ1-1; clone_size: .; d_call: .; v_call: TRBV28; cdr3_nt: TGTGCCAGCAGGCCAATGACAGGAACTACTCAAGCTTTCTTT; cdr3_aa: CASRPMTGTTQAFF
j_call: TRBJ2-7; clone_size: .; d_call: .; v_call: TRBV7-3; cdr3_nt: TGTGCCAGCAGCGTGGGGGCAGGGCAATCCTACGAGCAGTACTTC; cdr3_aa: CASSVGAGQSYEQYF
j_call: TRBJ1-2; clone_size: .; d_call: .; v_call: TRBV19; cdr3_nt: TGTGCCAGTAGTGGCCGGGACACTTATAACTATGGCTACACCTTC; cdr3_aa: CASSGRDTYNYGYTF
j_call: TRBJ1-2; clone_size: .; d_call: .; v_call: TRBV30; cdr3_nt: TGTGCCTGGACAGTTAACTATGGCTACACCTTC; cdr3_aa: CAWTVNYGYTF
j_call: TRBJ2-6; clone_size: .; d_call: .; v_call: TRBV4-3; cdr3_nt: TGCGCCAGCAGCCAAGAGGTGGGGGGTATGGCCAACGTCCTGACTTTC; cdr3_aa: CASSQEVGGMANVLTF
j_call: TRBJ1-6; clone_size: few; d_call: .; v_call: TRBV30; cdr3_nt: TGTGCCTGGGGTTCAGGTTATAATTCACCCCTCCACTTT; cdr3_aa: CAWGSGYNSPLHF
j_call: TRBJ1-6; clone_size: .; d_call: .; v_call: TRBV5-1; cdr3_nt: TGCGCCAGCAGCCCGGGACAAAATTCACCCCTCCACTTT; cdr3_aa: CASSPGQNSPLHF
j_call: TRBJ2-3; clone_size: .; d_call: TRBD2; v_call: TRBV5-1; cdr3_nt: TGCGCCAGCAGCTTGGGAGCGGGGGTGGCAGATACGCAGTATTTT; cdr3_aa: CASSLGAGVADTQYF
j_call: TRBJ1-4; clone_size: .; d_call: TRBD1; v_call: TRBV3-1/TRBV3-2; cdr3_nt: TGTGCCAGCAGCCAAGACGTGCCAGGGGGCCGAAAACTGTTTTTT; cdr3_aa: CASSQDVPGGRKLFF
j_call: TRBJ1-3; clone_size: .; d_call: .; v_call: TRBV25-1; cdr3_nt: TGTGCCAGCAGTGGAACGTTGGCAAACACCATATATTTT; cdr3_aa: CASSGTLANTIYF
j_call: TRBJ2-2; clone_size: .; d_call: .; v_call: TRBV19; cdr3_nt: TGTGCCAGTAGTAGACCCGGGTGGGACACCGGGGAGCTGTTTTTT; cdr3_aa: CASSRPGWDTGELFF
j_call: TRBJ2-3; clone_size: .; d_call: TRBD1; v_call: TRBV18; cdr3_nt: TGTGCCAGCTCACCACTAACTCCGTCGAGGGACAGGGGTCCAGATACGCAGTATTTT; cdr3_aa: CASSPLTPSRDRGPDTQYF
j_call: TRBJ1-3; clone_size: once; d_call: TRBD1; v_call: TRBV30; cdr3_nt: TGTGCCTGGTGGGTCCCCAGGGGGCTGGGCACTGGAAACACCATATATTTT; cdr3_aa: CAWWVPRGLGTGNTIYF
j_call: TRBJ1-1; clone_size: .; d_call: .; v_call: TRBV29-1; cdr3_nt: TGCAGCGTTGAAATTTATGAAGCTTTCTTT; cdr3_aa: CSVEIYEAFF
j_call: TRBJ1-5; clone_size: .; d_call: .; v_call: TRBV6-5; cdr3_nt: TGTGCCGGCGGCGGGGGTAGGGGGGCGGGGCAGCCCCAGCATTTT; cdr3_aa: CAGGGGRGAGQPQHF
j_call: TRBJ2-1; clone_size: few; d_call: .; v_call: TRBV7-9; cdr3_nt: TGTGCCAGCAGCTTAGCGTTGGGGACACGGGACGAGCAGTTCTTC; cdr3_aa: CASSLALGTRDEQFF